The rows below give T cell receptor beta chains drawn from one sample of a study of Ad26.COV2.S vaccination and SARS-CoV-2 variants. The data were produced by immunoSEQ multiplex PCR, yet TCRdb's version contains in-frame clones alone and is incomplete. The sample contains roughly 420,000 clones, 80% to 90% of which appear only once. This specimen was peripheral blood, taken in a trial of Ad26.COV2.S vaccine versus placebo. The receptors derive from a person between 18 and 59 years old who received the Ad26.COV2.S COVID-19 vaccine or a placebo. The CDR3 runs from the conserved cysteine through the conserved F or W. The D gene is left open where the match is weak. The size of a clone is reported for some rows only, either as once, few or many, or as a class for expanded clones.

v_gene	j_gene	abundance	d_gene	CDR3aa	CDR3nt
TRBV5-6	TRBJ2-1	few	.	CASSVRTGINEQFF	TGTGCCAGCAGCGTACGTACAGGGATCAATGAGCAGTTCTTC
TRBV9	TRBJ2-5	.	.	CASSVETRGETQYF	TGTGCCAGCAGCGTAGAGACTAGGGGGGAGACCCAGTACTTC
TRBV10-3	TRBJ1-6	few	.	CAISESGPLYNSPLHF	TGTGCCATCAGTGAGTCCGGACCGCTCTATAATTCACCCCTCCACTTT
TRBV9	TRBJ2-2	once	.	CASSVAGLGTSIDTGELFF	TGTGCCAGCAGCGTAGCGGGATTGGGGACCTCGATAGACACCGGGGAGCTGTTTTTT
TRBV3-1/TRBV3-2	TRBJ2-3	.	.	CASSQDWGRYTQYF	TGTGCCAGCAGCCAAGATTGGGGACGGTATACGCAGTATTTT
TRBV6-5	TRBJ2-1	.	.	CATGVIVSGEQFF	TGTGCTACCGGGGTAATAGTTTCGGGTGAGCAGTTCTTC
TRBV5-1	TRBJ2-6	.	.	CASSTPAGSSGANVLTF	TGCGCCAGCAGCACGCCCGCCGGTAGCTCTGGGGCCAACGTCCTGACTTTC
TRBV7-9	TRBJ2-4	.	TRBD2	CASSLPAGGPGSKNIQYF	TGTGCCAGCAGCTTACCGGCGGGAGGGCCCGGGTCCAAAAACATTCAGTACTTC
TRBV4-3	TRBJ1-2	.	.	CASSQDNTGGDYGYTF	TGCGCCAGCAGCCAAGATAACACAGGCGGTGACTATGGCTACACCTTC
TRBV5-1	TRBJ2-3	once	.	CASSPGLVAWDTQYF	TGCGCCAGCAGCCCGGGACTCGTAGCGTGGGATACGCAGTATTTT
TRBV29-1	TRBJ1-3	.	TRBD1	CSVDLGGRNTIYF	TGCAGCGTTGACCTAGGGGGCCGGAACACCATATATTTT
TRBV4-3	TRBJ2-7	.	TRBD2	CASSQELAGYEQYF	TGCGCCAGCAGCCAAGAACTAGCGGGGTATGAGCAGTACTTC
TRBV9	TRBJ1-2	.	.	CASSVAGGADGYTF	TGTGCCAGCAGCGTAGCCGGGGGCGCAGATGGCTACACCTTC
TRBV6-1	TRBJ1-2	.	.	CASSEAIWARLTASSYGYTF	TGTGCCAGCAGTGAAGCCATATGGGCCCGATTAACGGCCTCCTCCTATGGCTACACCTTC
TRBV6-1	TRBJ2-3	.	TRBD2	CASSDSWGGATDTQYF	TGTGCCAGCAGTGATTCGTGGGGGGGAGCCACAGATACGCAGTATTTT
TRBV9	TRBJ2-3	.	.	CASSVPFDLMSF	TGTGCCAGCAGCGTCCCTTTTGACTTAATGAGTTTT
TRBV19	TRBJ1-1	.	.	CASTPWGGPNTEAFF	TGTGCCAGTACCCCCTGGGGGGGCCCGAACACTGAAGCTTTCTTT
TRBV19	TRBJ1-1	.	.	CASSIDVEDTEAFF	TGTGCCAGTAGTATAGACGTTGAGGACACTGAAGCTTTCTTT
TRBV4-1	TRBJ1-1	.	.	CASSQAGVGTEAFF	TGCGCCAGCAGCCAAGCGGGGGTGGGCACTGAAGCTTTCTTT
TRBV7-9	TRBJ2-4	.	TRBD1	CASSYNRGRGNIQYF	TGTGCCAGCAGCTATAACAGGGGGCGGGGAAACATTCAGTACTTC
TRBV19	TRBJ2-6	.	.	CASSMYRGGGANVLTF	TGTGCCAGTAGTATGTATAGGGGAGGTGGGGCCAACGTCCTGACTTTC
TRBV7-2	TRBJ1-5	.	.	CASSLLGGLSNQPQHF	TGTGCCAGCAGCTTATTGGGGGGGCTGAGCAATCAGCCCCAGCATTTT
TRBV13	TRBJ2-7	.	TRBD1	CASSLGQGAREQYF	TGTGCCAGCAGCCTAGGGCAGGGGGCCCGCGAGCAGTACTTC
TRBV28	TRBJ2-1	.	.	CASTLGQRSYNEQFF	TGTGCCAGCACGCTGGGGCAGCGCTCCTACAATGAGCAGTTCTTC
TRBV5-4	TRBJ2-1	.	TRBD2	CASSLPLAGTNNEQFF	TGTGCCAGCAGCTTACCCCTAGCGGGTACTAACAATGAGCAGTTCTTC
TRBV5-1	TRBJ2-5	.	.	CASSLAGLRVGRETQYF	TGCGCCAGCAGCTTGGCCGGGCTGCGGGTTGGGCGAGAGACCCAGTACTTC
TRBV7-2	TRBJ1-5	.	.	CASSPAAAGNQPQHF	TGTGCCAGCAGCCCGGCGGCAGCGGGCAATCAGCCCCAGCATTTT
TRBV7-2	TRBJ1-5	.	TRBD1	CASRPTGGVGNQPQHF	TGTGCCAGCCGACCGACAGGGGGCGTGGGCAATCAGCCCCAGCATTTT
TRBV1	TRBJ2-2	.	.	CTSSQGPPGELFF	TGCACCAGCAGCCAAGGCCCCCCCGGGGAGCTGTTTTTT
TRBV4-1	TRBJ2-1	.	.	CASSHGTLINNEQFF	TGCGCCAGCAGCCATGGGACTTTAATAAACAATGAGCAGTTCTTC